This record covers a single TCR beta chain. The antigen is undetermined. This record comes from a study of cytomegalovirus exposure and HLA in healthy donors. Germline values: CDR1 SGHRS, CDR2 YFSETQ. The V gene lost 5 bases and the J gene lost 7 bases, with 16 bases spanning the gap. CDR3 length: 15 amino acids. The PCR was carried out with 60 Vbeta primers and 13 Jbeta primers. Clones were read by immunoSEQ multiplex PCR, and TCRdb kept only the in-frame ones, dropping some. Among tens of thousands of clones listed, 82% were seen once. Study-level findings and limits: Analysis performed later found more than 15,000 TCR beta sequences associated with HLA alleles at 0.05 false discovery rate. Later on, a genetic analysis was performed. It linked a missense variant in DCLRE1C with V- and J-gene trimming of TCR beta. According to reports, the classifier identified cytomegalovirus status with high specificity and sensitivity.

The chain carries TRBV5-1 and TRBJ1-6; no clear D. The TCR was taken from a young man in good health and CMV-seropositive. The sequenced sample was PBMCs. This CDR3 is CASSRIIGGNSPLHF. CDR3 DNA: TGCGCCAGCAGTCGAATTATTGGAGGGAATTCACCCCTCCACTTT.